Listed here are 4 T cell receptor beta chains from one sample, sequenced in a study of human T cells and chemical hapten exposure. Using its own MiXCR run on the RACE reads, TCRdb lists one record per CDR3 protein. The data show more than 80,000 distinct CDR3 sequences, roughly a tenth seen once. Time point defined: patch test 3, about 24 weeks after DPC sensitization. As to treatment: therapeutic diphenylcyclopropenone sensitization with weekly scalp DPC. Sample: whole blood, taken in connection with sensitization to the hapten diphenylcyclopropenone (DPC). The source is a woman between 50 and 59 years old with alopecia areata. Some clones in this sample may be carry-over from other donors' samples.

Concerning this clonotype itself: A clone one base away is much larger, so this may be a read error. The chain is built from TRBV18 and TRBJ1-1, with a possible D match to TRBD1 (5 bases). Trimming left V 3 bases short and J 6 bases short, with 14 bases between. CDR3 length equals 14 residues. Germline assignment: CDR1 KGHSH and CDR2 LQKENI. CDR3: CASSPGTGVSEAFF. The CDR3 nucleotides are TGTGCCAGCTCACCTGGGACCGGGGTTTCTGAAGCTTTCTTT.

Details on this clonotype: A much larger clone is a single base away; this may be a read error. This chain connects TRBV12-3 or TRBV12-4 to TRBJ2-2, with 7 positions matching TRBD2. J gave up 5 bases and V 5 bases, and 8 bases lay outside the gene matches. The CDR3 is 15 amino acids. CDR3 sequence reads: CASSISGARTGELFF. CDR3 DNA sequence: TGTGCCAGCAGTATCAGCGGGGCCAGAACCGGGGAGCTGTTTTTT.

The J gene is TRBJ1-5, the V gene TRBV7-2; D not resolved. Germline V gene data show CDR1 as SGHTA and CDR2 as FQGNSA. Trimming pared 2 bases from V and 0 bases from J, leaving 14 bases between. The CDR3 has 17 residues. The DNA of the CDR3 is TGTGCCAGCAGCTTAAGGTTTGACTCTTATAGCAATCAGCCCCAGCATTTT. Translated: CASSLRFDSYSNQPQHF.

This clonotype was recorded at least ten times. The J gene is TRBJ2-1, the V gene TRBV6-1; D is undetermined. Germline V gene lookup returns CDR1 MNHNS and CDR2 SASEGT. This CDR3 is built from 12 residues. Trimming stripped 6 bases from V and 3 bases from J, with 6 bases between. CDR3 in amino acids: CASRSSYNEQFF. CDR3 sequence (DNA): TGTGCCAGCAGGTCAAGCTACAATGAGCAGTTCTTC.